These 19 T cell receptor beta chains came from one sample sequenced in a study of blood T cell repertoires in COVID-19. Sequencing was performed with immunoSEQ multiplex PCR; in TCRdb, only in-frame clones are kept and a portion is missing. The top ten clones hold about 2.2% of a sample with 300,000 or so clones, approximately 90% of them seen once. Input material: peripheral blood. Receptor source: a woman in her 30s with COVID-19, enrolled during active disease.

V is TRBV25-1 and J is TRBJ2-7, with D tentatively TRBD1 (6 bases). V lost 5 bases and J 2 bases, leaving 13 bases between the germline ends. The length of the CDR3 is 14 residues. The germline gives CDR1 MGHDK, CDR2 SYGVNS. As DNA, the CDR3 is TGTGCCAGCAGTTCAGGGGTTATCGCCTACGAGCAGTACTTC. This codes for CASSSGVIAYEQYF.

The chain joins TRBV19 to TRBJ1-6; D is ambiguous. Germline CDR1 reads LNHDA; CDR2 reads SQIVND (reference sequence). V lost 9 bases, J lost 7 bases, and 16 bases lay in between. The CDR3 consists of 14 residues. CDR3 DNA sequence: TGTGCCAGCTCCCCGGGAGGTGTCAATTCACCCCTCCACTTT. Its protein is CASSPGGVNSPLHF.

The rearrangement joins TRBV7-9 to TRBJ2-1; 9 positions match TRBD1. CDR3 length: 15 residues. From germline, CDR1 is SEHNR and CDR2 FQNEAQ (reference sequence). V lost 5 bases, J lost 5 bases, and 7 bases stayed unmatched. CDR3 nucleotides: TGTGCCAGCAGCCCGGGGACAGGGTGGGACAATGAGCAGTTCTTC. This gives the protein CASSPGTGWDNEQFF.

The CDR3 loop is CASSSWTSGREDTQYF. Here the CDR3 DNA reads TGTGCCAGCAGCTCCTGGACTAGCGGGAGGGAAGATACGCAGTATTTT. The V call is TRBV11-2, the J call TRBJ2-3, with 15 bases fitting TRBD2. The junction had 4 bases not matched to a gene; V was cut back by 4 bases and J by 5 bases. The CDR3 is made up of 16 amino acids. The germline gives CDR1 SGHAT, CDR2 FQNNGV.

This clone was counted once. The V and J genes are TRBV28 and TRBJ2-6, with D perhaps matching TRBD2 (5 bases). Germline V gene data show CDR1 as MDHEN and CDR2 as SYDVKM. The CDR3 loop spans 18 amino acids. Trimming cost V 5 bases and J 0 bases, with 17 bases left between them. CDR3 loop: CASSLVEGAFSGANVLTF. DNA of the CDR3: TGTGCCAGCAGTCTGGTCGAGGGTGCGTTCTCTGGGGCCAACGTCCTGACTTTC.

A single count supports this clone. The rearrangement links TRBV15 to TRBJ2-2; D may be TRBD1 (5 bases). Germline CDR1 and CDR2: LNHNV and YYDKDF (reference sequence). V was shortened by 7 bases and J by 2 bases, with 14 bases between the two germline ends. The CDR3 totals 15 residues. The CDR3 is CATTDRRLNTGELFF. The CDR3 coding sequence is TGTGCCACCACCGACAGAAGGCTCAACACCGGGGAGCTGTTTTTT.

The chain links TRBV5-4 to TRBJ2-7; TRBD1 agrees at 9 bases. This CDR3 region has 14 residues. The trim removed 4 bases at V and 5 bases at J, leaving 7 bases unmatched. The V gene's germline CDR1 is SGHNT and CDR2 YYREEE (reference sequence). The CDR3 spells CASSPSRDRDEQYF. CDR3 in DNA: TGTGCCAGCAGCCCTAGCCGGGACAGGGACGAGCAGTACTTC.

The genes are TRBV5-1 and TRBJ2-7; the match to TRBD2 covers 10 bases. The trim removed 4 bases at V and 9 bases at J, leaving 13 bases unmatched. The CDR3 loop spans 15 amino acids. Germline values: CDR1 SGHRS, CDR2 YFSETQ. The CDR3 coding sequence is TGCGCCAGCAGCCCAGCGACTAGCGGGCCAAATGGGCAGTACTTC. It codes for CASSPATSGPNGQYF.

This clone was seen a handful of times. The chain couples TRBV18 to TRBJ1-5; the D gene is possibly TRBD1 (6 bases). The CDR3 sequence is 16 residues long. Trimming cost V 3 bases and J 4 bases, with 16 bases left between them. Germline V gene lookup returns CDR1 KGHSH and CDR2 LQKENI. For the CDR3, the DNA is TGTGCCAGCTCACCCAACCCCGGGACAACGAATCAGCCCCAGCATTTT. Protein product: CASSPNPGTTNQPQHF.

The chain joins TRBV15 to TRBJ1-5; D is possibly TRBD1 (6 bases). The ends were cut back, 1 base at V and 2 bases at J, with 9 bases in the middle. The CDR3 is 15 amino acids. Germline V gives CDR1 LNHNV, CDR2 YYDKDF (reference sequence). CDR3 nucleotide sequence: TGTGCCACCAGCAGAGCACAGGGAGGCAATCAGCCCCAGCATTTT. Protein sequence: CATSRAQGGNQPQHF.

V and J are TRBV28 and TRBJ1-4, with TRBD1 matching 8 bases. The CDR3 loop spans 17 amino acids. After removal of 3 bases from V and 0 bases from J, the junction contained 6 bases not matched to a gene. Germline CDR1 MDHEN, CDR2 SYDVKM. This CDR3 is CASSLDSTGATNEKLFF. The CDR3 nucleotides are TGTGCCAGCAGTTTGGACTCGACAGGGGCAACTAATGAAAAACTGTTTTTT. The entire variable domain, with the rest obtained from reference TRBV28 and TRBJ1-4, is as follows: DVKVTQSSRYLVKRTGEKVFLECVQDMDHENMFWYRQDPGLGLRLIYFSYDVKMKEKGDIPEGYSVSREKKERFSLILESASTNQTSMYLCASSLDSTGATNEKLFFGSGTQLSVL.

In DNA form, the CDR3 reads TGTGCCACCAGTGATCAAGGCGGTGACTCCTACAATGAGCAGTTCTTC. Translating it yields CATSDQGGDSYNEQFF. The J gene is TRBJ2-1, the V gene TRBV24-1; D unclear. The CDR3 sequence is 16 residues long. Germline V CDR1 and CDR2: KGHDR, SFDVKD. Trimming took 3 bases from V and 0 from J, leaving 11 bases between them.

The rearrangement uses TRBV27 and TRBJ1-1; D possibly corresponds to TRBD1 (6 bases). The CDR3 spans 13 residues. In germline, CDR1 is MNHEY, CDR2 SMNVEV (reference sequence). With 0 bases removed from V and 7 bases from J, the gap between germline ends came to 9 bases. CDR3 sequence reads: CASSLSGRGEAFF. Written as DNA, the CDR3 is TGTGCCAGCAGTTTATCGGGCAGGGGTGAAGCTTTCTTT.

This chain links TRBV28 with TRBJ2-6; a possible D gene is TRBD2 (7 bases). V was pared by 9 bases and J by 0 bases, with 15 bases between. Germline CDR1 is MDHEN and CDR2 is SYDVKM. This CDR3 is 16 amino acids long. The CDR3 protein is CASGGAGTSGANVLTF. The CDR3 bases are TGTGCCAGTGGGGGGGCAGGAACCTCTGGGGCCAACGTCCTGACTTTC.

J is TRBJ2-3 and V is TRBV30; tentatively, D is TRBD2 (5 bases). Deletions cut 3 bases from V and 2 bases from J, with 15 bases between. Germline V gene lookup returns CDR1 GTSNPN and CDR2 SVGIG (reference sequence). The CDR3 consists of 15 residues. CDR3 in amino acids: CAWRPLSGLTDTQYF. Here the CDR3 DNA reads TGTGCCTGGAGGCCCTTGAGCGGCCTCACAGATACGCAGTATTTT.

The gene calls are TRBV5-5 and TRBJ1-2; D is perhaps TRBD1 (5 bases). The CDR3 is made up of 14 amino acids. CDR1 and CDR2 (germline): SGHKS, YYEKEE (reference sequence). Trimming cost V 4 bases and J 7 bases, with 17 bases left between them. The CDR3 DNA reads TGTGCCAGCAGCCCGGGGGGGGACGGGCTTGGCTACACCTTC. Its translation: CASSPGGDGLGYTF.

The CDR3 sequence is CASSPGRDRGLFWTGELFF. CDR3 DNA sequence: TGTGCCAGCAGCCCCGGGCGGGACAGGGGCCTTTTCTGGACCGGGGAGCTGTTTTTT. The chain joins TRBV28 to TRBJ2-2; 10 nucleotides align to TRBD1. Germline values: CDR1 MDHEN, CDR2 SYDVKM. J was trimmed by 5 bases and V by 6 bases; bases with no gene match: 18. The CDR3 consists of 19 residues.

Turning to this clone: At one boundary the junction diverges from the germline segment, which might be a read error. This chain uses TRBV28 with TRBJ2-7; 9 nucleotides match TRBD1. Germline-derived CDR1 and CDR2 are MDHEN and SYDVKM. The CDR3 extends over 15 amino acids. The CDR3 DNA sequence: TGTGCCAGCAGTCCTCCAGGACAGGGGTCCAAACTCGTCGACTTC. Its protein is CASSPPGQGSKLVDF.

The chain uses TRBV20-1 and TRBJ2-5; 9 bases match TRBD2. Germline V gives CDR1 DFQATT, CDR2 SNEGSKA (reference sequence). The CDR3 totals 16 residues. V was clipped by 3 bases and J by 0 bases; unmatched bases: 8. The CDR3 spells CSASRGTSPYQETQYF. The CDR3 nucleotides are TGCAGTGCTAGTAGAGGGACTAGCCCGTACCAAGAGACCCAGTACTTC.